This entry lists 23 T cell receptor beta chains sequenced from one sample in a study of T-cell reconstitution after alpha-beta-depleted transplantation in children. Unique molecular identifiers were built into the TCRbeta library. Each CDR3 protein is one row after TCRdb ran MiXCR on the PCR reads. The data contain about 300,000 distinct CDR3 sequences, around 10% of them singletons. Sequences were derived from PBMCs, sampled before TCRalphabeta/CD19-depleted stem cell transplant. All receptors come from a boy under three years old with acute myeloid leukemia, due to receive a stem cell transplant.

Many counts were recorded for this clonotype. CDR3 sequence (DNA): TGTGCCAGCAGCCCTGGGGGAGGTTACACTGAAGCTTTCTTT. This codes for CASSPGGGYTEAFF. The rearrangement uses TRBV12-3 or TRBV12-4 and TRBJ1-1; possibly TRBD1 for D (5 bases). Trimming pared 6 bases from V and 3 bases from J, leaving 14 bases between. CDR3 length: 14 amino acids.

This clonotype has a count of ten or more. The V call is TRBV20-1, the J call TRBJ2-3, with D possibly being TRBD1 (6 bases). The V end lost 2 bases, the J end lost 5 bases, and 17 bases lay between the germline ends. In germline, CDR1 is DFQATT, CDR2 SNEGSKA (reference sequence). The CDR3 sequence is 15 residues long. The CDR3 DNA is TGCAGTGCTAGAAGGGGGAGCTCTTCTAAAGATACGCAGTATTTT. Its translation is CSARRGSSSKDTQYF.

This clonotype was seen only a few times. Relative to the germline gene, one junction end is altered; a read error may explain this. The CDR3 sequence: CASSWGGAGETQYF. In DNA, the CDR3 is TGTGCTAGCAGCTGGGGGGGGGCAGGGGAGACCCAGTACTTC. This chain connects TRBV7-3 to TRBJ2-5, with a possible D match to TRBD2 (7 bases). CDR3 size: 14 residues. In germline, CDR1 is SGHTA, CDR2 FQGTGA.

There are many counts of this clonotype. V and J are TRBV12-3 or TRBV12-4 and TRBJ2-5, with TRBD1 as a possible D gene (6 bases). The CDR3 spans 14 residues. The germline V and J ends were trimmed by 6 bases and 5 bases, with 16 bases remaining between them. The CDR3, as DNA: TGTGCCAGCAGAACCCAGGGGTTCGGGGAGACCCAGTACTTC. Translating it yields CASRTQGFGETQYF.

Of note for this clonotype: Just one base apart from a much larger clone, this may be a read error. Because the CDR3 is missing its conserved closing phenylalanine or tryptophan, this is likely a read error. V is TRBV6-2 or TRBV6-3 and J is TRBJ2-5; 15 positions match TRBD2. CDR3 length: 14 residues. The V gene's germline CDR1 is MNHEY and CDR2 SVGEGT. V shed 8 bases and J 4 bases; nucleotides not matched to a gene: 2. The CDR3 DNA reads TGTGCCAGCCGGACTAGCGGGAGGGGAGAGACCCAGTACGTC. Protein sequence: CASRTSGRGETQYV.

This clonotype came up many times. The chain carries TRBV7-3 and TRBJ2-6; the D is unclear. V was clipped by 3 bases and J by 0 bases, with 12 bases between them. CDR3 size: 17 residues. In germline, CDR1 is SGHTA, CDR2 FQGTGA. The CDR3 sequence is CASSLDPTRSGANVLTF. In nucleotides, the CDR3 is TGTGCCAGCAGCTTGGACCCTACGCGCTCTGGGGCCAACGTCCTGACTTTC.

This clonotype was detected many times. CDR3 residues: CASSPLRDRAYNEQFF. DNA of the CDR3: TGTGCCAGCAGCCCCCTCCGGGACCGTGCCTACAATGAGCAGTTCTTC. The chain couples TRBV9 to TRBJ2-1; D is tentatively TRBD1 or TRBD2 (5 bases each). V dropped 4 bases and J dropped 2 bases, with 16 bases sitting between them. CDR3 length equals 16 residues. In germline, CDR1 is SGDLS, CDR2 YYNGEE.

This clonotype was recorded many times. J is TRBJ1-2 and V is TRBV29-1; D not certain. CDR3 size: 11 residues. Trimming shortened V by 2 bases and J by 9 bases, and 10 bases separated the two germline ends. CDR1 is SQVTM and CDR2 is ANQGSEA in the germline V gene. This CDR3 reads CSVELGESYTF. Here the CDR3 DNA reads TGCAGCGTTGAATTAGGAGAAAGCTACACCTTC.

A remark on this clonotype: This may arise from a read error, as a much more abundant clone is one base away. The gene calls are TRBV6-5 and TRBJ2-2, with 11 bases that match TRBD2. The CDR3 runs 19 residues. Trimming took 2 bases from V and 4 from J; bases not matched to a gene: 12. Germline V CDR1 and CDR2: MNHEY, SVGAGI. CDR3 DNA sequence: TGTGCCAGCAGTTACGGACTAGCGGGCCACTACGGGGCCACCGGGGAGCTGTTTTTT. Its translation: CASSYGLAGHYGATGELFF.

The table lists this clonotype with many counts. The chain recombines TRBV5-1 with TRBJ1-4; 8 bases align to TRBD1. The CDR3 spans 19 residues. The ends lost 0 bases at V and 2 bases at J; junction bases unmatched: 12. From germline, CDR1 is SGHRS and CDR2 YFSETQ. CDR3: CASSLGPGQGDVTNEKLFF. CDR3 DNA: TGCGCCAGCAGCTTGGGCCCCGGACAGGGAGATGTGACTAATGAAAAACTGTTTTTT.

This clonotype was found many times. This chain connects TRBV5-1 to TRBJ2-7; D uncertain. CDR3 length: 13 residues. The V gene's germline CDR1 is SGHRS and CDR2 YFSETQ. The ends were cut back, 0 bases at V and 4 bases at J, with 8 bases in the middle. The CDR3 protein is CASSLVGLYEQYF. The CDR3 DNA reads TGCGCCAGCAGCTTGGTAGGCCTATACGAGCAGTACTTC.

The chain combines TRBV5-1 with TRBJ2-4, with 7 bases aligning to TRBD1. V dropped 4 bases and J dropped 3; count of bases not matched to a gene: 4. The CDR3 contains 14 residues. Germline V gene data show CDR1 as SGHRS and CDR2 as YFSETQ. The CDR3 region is CASSNRDSKNIQYF. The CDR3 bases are TGCGCCAGCAGCAACCGGGACAGCAAAAACATTCAGTACTTC.

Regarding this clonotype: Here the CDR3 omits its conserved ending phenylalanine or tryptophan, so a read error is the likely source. The DNA for the CDR3 is TGCAGCGTTGAAGTAATGGTTGAGGGGGGGACTGAAGCTTTCTCT. It translates to CSVEVMVEGGTEAFS. This chain links TRBV29-1 with TRBJ1-1, with a possible D match to TRBD1 (6 bases). Deletions cut 1 base from V and 5 bases from J, with 17 bases between. This CDR3 contains 15 residues. Germline loops: CDR1 SQVTM, CDR2 ANQGSEA.

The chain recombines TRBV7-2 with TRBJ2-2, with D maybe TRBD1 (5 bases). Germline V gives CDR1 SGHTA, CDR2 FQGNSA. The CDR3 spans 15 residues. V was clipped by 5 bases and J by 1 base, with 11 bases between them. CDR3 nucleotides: TGTGCCAGCAGCCCCCGAGGACAGAACACCGGGGAGCTGTTTTTT. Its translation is CASSPRGQNTGELFF.

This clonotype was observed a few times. CDR3 nucleotides: TGCAGCCCCGGAGAATCTTACGAGCAGTACTTC. Encoded protein: CSPGESYEQYF. The gene calls are TRBV29-1 and TRBJ2-7; no definite D call. The CDR3 consists of 11 residues. V gave up 8 bases and J gave up 4 bases, with 12 bases separating them. Germline CDR1 and CDR2: SQVTM and ANQGSEA.

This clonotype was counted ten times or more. The CDR3 is CASSADRMAASEQYF. CDR3 bases: TGCGCCAGCAGCGCGGACAGGATGGCCGCTTCCGAGCAGTACTTC. The J gene is TRBJ2-7, the V gene TRBV5-1; 7 nucleotides agree with TRBD1. Germline V gene lookup returns CDR1 SGHRS and CDR2 YFSETQ. CDR3 length: 15 amino acids. V lost 4 bases and J lost 6; bases outside the gene matches: 13.

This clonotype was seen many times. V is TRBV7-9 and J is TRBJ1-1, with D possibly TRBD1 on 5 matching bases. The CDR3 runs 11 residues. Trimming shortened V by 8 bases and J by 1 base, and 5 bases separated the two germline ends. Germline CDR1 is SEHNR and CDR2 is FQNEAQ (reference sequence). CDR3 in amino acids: CASGGNTEAFF. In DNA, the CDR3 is TGTGCCAGCGGGGGGAACACTGAAGCTTTCTTT.

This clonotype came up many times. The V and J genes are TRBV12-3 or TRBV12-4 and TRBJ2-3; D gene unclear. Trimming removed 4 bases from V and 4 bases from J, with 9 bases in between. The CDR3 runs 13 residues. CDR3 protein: CASSWTQADTQYF. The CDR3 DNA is TGTGCCAGCAGTTGGACCCAGGCAGATACGCAGTATTTT.

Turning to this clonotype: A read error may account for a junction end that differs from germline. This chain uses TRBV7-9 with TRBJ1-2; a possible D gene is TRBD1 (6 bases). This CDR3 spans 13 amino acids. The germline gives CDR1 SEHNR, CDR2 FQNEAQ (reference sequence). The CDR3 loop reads CDSSLARGTGYTF. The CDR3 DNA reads TGTGACAGCAGCTTAGCCAGGGGTACGGGCTACACCTTC.

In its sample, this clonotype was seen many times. CDR3 bases: TGTGCCAGCAGTTTAACCAGGGGGCGAACTGAAGCTTTCTTT. This translates into CASSLTRGRTEAFF. The chain links TRBV12-3 or TRBV12-4 to TRBJ1-1; 8 bases match TRBD1. CDR3 length: 14 amino acids. V dropped 2 bases and J dropped 5; count of bases not matched to a gene: 4.

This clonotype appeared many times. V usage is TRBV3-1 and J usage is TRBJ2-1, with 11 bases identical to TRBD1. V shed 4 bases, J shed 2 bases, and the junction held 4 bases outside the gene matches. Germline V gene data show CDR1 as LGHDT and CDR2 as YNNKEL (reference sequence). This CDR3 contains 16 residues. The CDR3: CASSLTGQGAYNEQFF. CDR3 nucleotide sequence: TGTGCCAGCAGCCTGACGGGACAGGGGGCCTACAATGAGCAGTTCTTC.

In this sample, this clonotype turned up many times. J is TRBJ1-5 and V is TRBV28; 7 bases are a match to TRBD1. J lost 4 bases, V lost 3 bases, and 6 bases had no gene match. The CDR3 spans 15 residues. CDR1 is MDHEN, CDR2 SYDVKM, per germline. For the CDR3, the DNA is TGTGCCAGCAGTTTTTCGACAGGGATGAATCAGCCCCAGCATTTT. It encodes CASSFSTGMNQPQHF. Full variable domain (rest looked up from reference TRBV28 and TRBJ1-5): DVKVTQSSRYLVKRTGEKVFLECVQDMDHENMFWYRQDPGLGLRLIYFSYDVKMKEKGDIPEGYSVSREKKERFSLILESASTNQTSMYLCASSFSTGMNQPQHFGDGTRLSIL.

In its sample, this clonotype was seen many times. The CDR3 here is CASRQSPDIYGYTF. The CDR3 bases are TGTGCCAGCAGACAGTCCCCGGACATATATGGCTACACCTTC. The rearrangement uses TRBV12-3 or TRBV12-4 and TRBJ1-2; D might be TRBD1 (5 bases). The CDR3 loop spans 14 amino acids. V dropped 6 bases and J dropped 5 bases, with 16 bases sitting between them.